The clone carrying this TCR beta chain was observed a handful of times. Deletions cut 5 bases from V and 6 bases from J, with 7 bases between. CDR3 size: 11 residues. Germline CDR1 and CDR2: MNHNY and SVGAGI (reference sequence). These data belong to a study of blood T cells in healthy people across ages. With a J-beta primer mix and a sample-barcoded 5' primer, a second PCR ran 7 to 11 cycles. TCRdb re-analysed the 5' RACE reads in MiXCR, keeping a single row per CDR3 protein. The data show approximately 1.5 million distinct CDR3 sequences, 30% to 40% seen once. This sequence joins TRBV6-6 and TRBJ1-1; D perhaps matches TRBD1 (6 bases). The sample consisted of blood. The origin of this receptor is a woman aged 30 to 39 in good health. As DNA, the CDR3 is TGTGCCAGCAGTCACAGGGCTGAAGCTTTCTTT. It translates to CASSHRAEAFF.